The T cell receptor (beta chain) under discussion was sequenced for a study of tumor-infiltrating lymphocytes in primary liver carcinoma. Notes on this clonotype: One junction end disagrees with the germline gene, perhaps due to a read error.

TCR beta cDNA was made from approximately 500 ng total RNA with a constant-region primer. Three nested multiplex PCR rounds of slightly modified ARM-PCR generated TCR beta libraries. For roughly 11 cycles apiece, the opening two PCR rounds ran with TRBV1-TRBV30 forward primers and a C-beta reverse primer. TCRdb reprocessed the multiplex PCR reads with MiXCR, giving one entry per CDR3 protein. The data show roughly 190,000 distinct CDR3 sequences, 70% to 90% seen once. The CDR3 runs to 13 residues. Germline CDR1 MNHEY, CDR2 SVGEGT. Joint extraction of RNA and DNA used roughly 18-34 mg of bulk tissue that was unsorted. Patients' primary liver carcinoma was surgically resected.

The gene calls are TRBV6-2 or TRBV6-3 and TRBJ2-7, with no clear D. Sample: tumor tissue from primary liver carcinoma. The receptor comes from a man between 35 and 55 years old with primary liver carcinoma and hepatitis B virus infection. As DNA, the CDR3 is TGTGTCAGCACTGGGCGTTATCCCTACGAGCAGTGCTTC. It codes for CVSTGRYPYEQCF.